Described below is a single TCR beta chain sequence and its context. Only in-frame clones appear in the TCRdb table, and some are missing; sequencing was by immunoSEQ multiplex PCR. The data contain about 20,000 clones, 70% to 90% of them singletons. This sample is part of a study of OX40 agonist ivuxolimab in advanced cancers. Sample: CD4+ or CD8+ T cells sorted from blood, taken in a trial of the OX40 agonist ivuxolimab. The clonotype was recovered from an adult with an advanced solid tumor such as melanoma, head and neck, liver or kidney cancer.

CDR3 loop: CATSGTNRPGEKLFF. As DNA, the CDR3 is TGTGCCACCAGCGGAACTAACAGGCCGGGGGAAAAACTGTTTTTT. The chain carries TRBV15 and TRBJ1-4; maybe TRBD1 (5 bases). The CDR3 is 15 amino acids. With 5 bases removed from V and 8 bases from J, the gap between germline ends came to 18 bases. Germline loops: CDR1 LNHNV, CDR2 YYDKDF (reference sequence).